A single T cell receptor (beta chain) is shown here with its context. This entry belongs to a study of cytomegalovirus exposure and HLA in healthy donors. CDR1 is MNHNS and CDR2 is SASEGT in the germline V gene. The V end lost 2 bases, the J end lost 1 base, and 12 bases lay between the germline ends. This CDR3 spans 16 amino acids. The PCR had 60 Vbeta and 13 Jbeta primers. Libraries were prepared by immunoSEQ multiplex PCR; TCRdb keeps only in-frame clonotypes and omits some of them. The data contain 100,000 or so clones, over 70% of them singletons. The sequence was obtained from a man aged 25-40 years in good health and CMV-seronegative. The chain recombines TRBV6-1 with TRBJ1-5; D possibly corresponds to TRBD1 (5 bases). The sequenced material came from PBMCs. CDR3: CASSELRAGSNQPQHF. The DNA for the CDR3 is TGTGCCAGCAGTGAACTTCGGGCAGGGAGCAATCAGCCCCAGCATTTT.